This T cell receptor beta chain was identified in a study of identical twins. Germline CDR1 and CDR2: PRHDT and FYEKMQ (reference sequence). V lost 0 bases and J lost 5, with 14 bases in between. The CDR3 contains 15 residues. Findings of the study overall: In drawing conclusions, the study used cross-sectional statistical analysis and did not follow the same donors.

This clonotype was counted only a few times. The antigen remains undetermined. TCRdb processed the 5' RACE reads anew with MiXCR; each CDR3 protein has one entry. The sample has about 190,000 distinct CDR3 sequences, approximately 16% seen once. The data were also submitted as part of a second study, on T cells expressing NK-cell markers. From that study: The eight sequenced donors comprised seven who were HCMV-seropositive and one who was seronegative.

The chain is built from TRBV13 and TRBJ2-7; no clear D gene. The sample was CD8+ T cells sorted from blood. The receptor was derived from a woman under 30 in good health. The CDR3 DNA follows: TGTGCCAGCAGCTTAGGGGGTAGGCCCGCCGACGAGCAGTACTTC. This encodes CASSLGGRPADEQYF.